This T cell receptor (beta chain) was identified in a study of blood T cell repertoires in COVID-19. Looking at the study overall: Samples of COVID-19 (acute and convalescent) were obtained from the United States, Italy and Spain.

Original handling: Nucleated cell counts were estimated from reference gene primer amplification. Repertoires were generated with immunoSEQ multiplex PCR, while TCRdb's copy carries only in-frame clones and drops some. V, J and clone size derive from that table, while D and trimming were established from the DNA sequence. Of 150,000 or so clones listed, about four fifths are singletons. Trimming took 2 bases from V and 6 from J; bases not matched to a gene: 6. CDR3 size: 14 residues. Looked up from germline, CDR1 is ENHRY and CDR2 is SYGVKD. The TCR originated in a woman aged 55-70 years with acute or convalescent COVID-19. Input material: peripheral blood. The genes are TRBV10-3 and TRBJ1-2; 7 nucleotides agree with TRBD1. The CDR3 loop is CAISEKDRLHGYTF. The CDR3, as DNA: TGTGCCATCAGTGAGAAGGACAGGCTGCATGGCTACACCTTC.